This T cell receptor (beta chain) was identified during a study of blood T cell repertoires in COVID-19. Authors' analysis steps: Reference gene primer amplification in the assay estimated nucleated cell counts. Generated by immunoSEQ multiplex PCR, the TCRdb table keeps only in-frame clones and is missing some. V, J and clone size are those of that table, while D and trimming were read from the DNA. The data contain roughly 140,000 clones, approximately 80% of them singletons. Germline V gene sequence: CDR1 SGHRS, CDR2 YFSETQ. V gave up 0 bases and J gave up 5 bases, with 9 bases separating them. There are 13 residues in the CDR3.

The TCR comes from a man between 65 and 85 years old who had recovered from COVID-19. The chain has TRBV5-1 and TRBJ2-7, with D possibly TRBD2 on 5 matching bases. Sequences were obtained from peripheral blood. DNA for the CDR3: TGCGCCAGCAGCTTGGCCTCGGGGAACGAGCAGTACTTC. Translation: CASSLASGNEQYF.